These T cell receptor beta chains were read from a single sample in a study of OX40 agonist ivuxolimab in advanced cancers. The method was immunoSEQ multiplex PCR; TCRdb's version includes in-frame clones alone and lacks a portion of them. Of some 40,000 clones in the sample, around 89% were seen once. The sequenced sample was CD4+ or CD8+ T cells sorted from blood, obtained in a trial of the OX40 agonist ivuxolimab. Source of these receptors: an adult with an advanced solid tumor such as melanoma, head and neck, liver or kidney cancer. CDR3s leave out the opening cysteine and the closing phenylalanine or tryptophan.

>TRBJ2-7|TRBV7-9
ASHTAGGPYEQY
>TRBJ2-7|TRBV27
ASSPLGQGAYEQY
>TRBJ2-1|TRBV7-2
ASTRGVPSYNEQF
>TRBJ1-1|TRBV11-2
ASSSTARDAEAF
>TRBJ2-7|TRBV4-2
ASSQDSLWTSGGLPREQY
>TRBJ1-6|TRBV4-1
ASSQDRTGFGYNSPLH
>TRBJ2-3|TRBV5-8
ANSRGTDTQY
>TRBJ2-2|TRBV27
ASSNHPRLAGGPGTGELF
>TRBJ2-7|TRBV6-1
ASSEAGGSIYEQY
>.|TRBV29-1
SADTGTGGYEQY
>TRBJ2-3|TRBV2
ASSERLASTDTQY
>TRBJ2-7|TRBV9
ASSGRAVDGGYEQY
>TRBJ2-3|TRBV6-6
ASSKKGLPSTDTQY
>TRBJ2-7|TRBV5-4
ASSPGTGGYEQY
>TRBJ2-1|TRBV10-1
ASRIAGEVWDEQF
>TRBJ2-7|TRBV5-1
ASRPEGQEFTYEQY
>TRBJ2-1|TRBV5-6
ASSSSTGGPYNEQF
>TRBJ2-7|TRBV7-8
ASSSNTGQGVEQY
>TRBJ1-2|TRBV2
AILRGFDGYT
>TRBJ1-1|TRBV19
ASSISGMNTEAF
>TRBJ2-1|TRBV5-1
ASSLALAGVYNEQF
>TRBJ1-5|TRBV6-5
ASSYGRYQPQH
>TRBJ1-2|TRBV6-4
ASSDSTGDGYT
>TRBJ2-7|TRBV27
ASGRAQIPFDEQY
>TRBJ2-6|TRBV11-3
ASSPKGKRVAGANVLT
>TRBJ1-2|TRBV7-9
ASSVQAGQGRNYGYT
>TRBJ2-7|TRBV5-1
ASSSGGEYYEQY
>TRBJ1-1|TRBV12-5
ASGSYSAAAF
>TRBJ2-7|TRBV4-1
ASSQAGTPNYEQY
>TRBJ1-1|TRBV27
ASSRQGNEAF
>TRBJ2-7|TRBV5-1
ASSLEGGLGEQY
>TRBJ2-2|TRBV18
ASSPVWRGNTGELF
>TRBJ2-3|TRBV7-6
ASSLALGGQTDTQY
>TRBJ1-2|TRBV5-4
ASSKPNGYT
>TRBJ2-7|TRBV4-1
ASSQGGGALSSYEQY
>TRBJ1-2|TRBV5-4
ASSYDRDSYGYT
>TRBJ1-5|TRBV9
ASSTTGDEDQPQH
>TRBJ2-7|TRBV6-6
ASLGGYEQY
>TRBJ2-7|TRBV5-6
ASSLAPGSPYEQY
>TRBJ2-7|TRBV10-3
AISEPPEQY
>TRBJ1-4|TRBV9
ASGRTGGNEKLF
>TRBJ2-2|TRBV2
ASSEGQGAGELF
>TRBJ1-2|TRBV6-6
ASSYSRAGYGYT
>TRBJ2-1|TRBV7-9
ASSLDRGKSSYNEQF
>TRBJ1-3|TRBV4-1
ASSQERGAGNTIY
>TRBJ2-1|TRBV10-2
ASRGANYNEQF